The clone carrying this TCR beta chain was seen repeatedly, ten times or more. Its target is not known. Relying on iRepertoire HTBI primers and Arm-PCR of CDR3 regions, the team built TCR beta libraries. TCRdb reprocessed the multiplex PCR reads with MiXCR, giving one entry per CDR3 protein. The sample carries 250,000 to 400,000 distinct CDR3 sequences, 15% to 20% recorded once. The sample originates from a study of regulatory T cells in long-lasting Graves disease. Study-level findings and limits: Under persistent disease, TRBV28, TRBJ1-2 and TRBJ2-5 were used preferentially.

As for time point: newly diagnosed GD, antithyroid drugs for less than 3 months. Following extraction of RNA from PBMCs, that RNA was used to make the TCR library. Patient provenance is recorded as an endocrinology department in Xi'an, China. Unmatched junction bases numbered 14, after V lost 0 bases and J lost 13 bases. CDR3 length: 15 residues. CDR1 LGHDT and CDR2 YNNKEL come from the germline V gene (reference sequence). The origin of this receptor is a female donor with Graves disease. This chain joins TRBV3-1 and TRBJ2-7; 8 nucleotides line up with TRBD1. This sample comprised peripheral blood mononuclear cells (PBMCs), obtained at new diagnosis, from a patient treated with antithyroid drugs. CDR3 residues: CASSQDRGRLLRAYF. The CDR3 region has the DNA TGTGCCAGCAGCCAAGACAGGGGGCGCCTCCTACGAGCATACTTC.